A single sample is the source of the 2 T cell receptor beta chains below, sequenced in a study of T-cell memory formation after mild COVID-19 (dated by TCRdb to about 2021). Libraries were made using 5' RACE. Instrument on record: Illumina NovaSeq 6000. The public sequencing data were trimmed at Q25 with fastp and processed into clonotypes with MiXCR by TCRdb, which kept only in-frame beta chains. Duplicate CDR3 protein sequences are folded into a single record with the most common DNA and genes. The sample profile shows about 410,000 distinct CDR3 sequences; more than 20% of them were found once. The ten largest clones represent about an eighth of the sample. The sample comprised PBMCs or a T cell subset sorted from them (not recorded which). The receptors here all came from an adult woman who had mild COVID-19 (a few samples of this study predate the infection). The sample titles of this study are shuffled in the database, so cell type and time point are left out; the donor was told from shared clones.

This clonotype has a handful of counts. This chain connects TRBV12-3 or TRBV12-4 to TRBJ1-1, with D unclear. Trimming took 6 bases from V and 1 from J, leaving 21 bases between them. This CDR3 spans 17 amino acids. The chain's CDR3 is CASSKPSSGLRNTEAFF. The DNA of the CDR3 is TGTGCCAGCAGCAAACCTTCCTCCGGGTTACGGAACACTGAAGCTTTCTTT.

In this sample, this clonotype turned up a few times. A read error may account for a junction end that differs from germline. The V call is TRBV7-9, the J call TRBJ1-4; TRBD1 aligns across 7 bases. The CDR3 sequence is 15 residues long. CDR1 and CDR2 (germline): SEHNR, FQNEAQ (reference sequence). The DNA for the CDR3 is TGTGCCAGCAGCGTAGCTGGGACAGCAAATGAAAAACTGTTTTTT. Its protein is CASSVAGTANEKLFF.